This T cell receptor (beta chain) was captured in a study of blood T cell repertoires in COVID-19. For the study at large: Samples taken during acute and convalescent COVID-19 were collected in the United States, Italy and Spain.

As handled by the study authors: Amplifying reference gene primers gave estimates of nucleated cell counts. The protocol was immunoSEQ multiplex PCR, while the TCRdb copy is restricted to in-frame clones and leaves out a portion. V and J calls and clone size are those listed in that table; D and trimming were worked out from the DNA. The data contain some 330,000 clones, 80% to 90% of them singletons. The J segment lost 0 bases and the V segment lost 3 bases, leaving 7 bases of the junction unmatched. The CDR3 has 17 residues. Germline CDR1 reads SGHKS; CDR2 reads YYEKEE (reference sequence). The study drew participants aged roughly 18 to 95 years from approximately 23 US areas. Self-reported history from a screening survey and questionnaire set each donor's cohort.

This sequence originates from a man aged 35 to 55 in a cohort exposed to, infected with or recovered from COVID-19 (not recorded which). What was sequenced was PBMCs or T cells enriched from blood (not recorded which). This chain links TRBV5-5 with TRBJ2-1, with 9 bases aligning to TRBD2. CDR3 DNA sequence: TGTGCCAGCAGCTCCGGACTAGCGTTGAGCTCCTACAATGAGCAGTTCTTC. It specifies CASSSGLALSSYNEQFF.